This TCR beta chain comes out of a study of blood T cell repertoires in COVID-19. TCRdb's copy holds only in-frame clones and misses some; the assay was immunoSEQ multiplex PCR. The data contain 100,000 to 150,000 clones, about 85% of them singletons. This CDR3 has 11 amino acids. V gave up 5 bases and J gave up 7 bases, with 5 bases separating them. In germline, CDR1 is MNHEY, CDR2 SMNVEV (reference sequence). The chain joins TRBV27 to TRBJ2-2; D is perhaps TRBD1 (5 bases). The sample was peripheral blood. The receptor's source is an elderly woman with COVID-19, enrolled during active disease. In nucleotides, the CDR3 is TGTGCCAGCAGTAGGGGCGGGGAGCTGTTTTTT. It codes for CASSRGGELFF.